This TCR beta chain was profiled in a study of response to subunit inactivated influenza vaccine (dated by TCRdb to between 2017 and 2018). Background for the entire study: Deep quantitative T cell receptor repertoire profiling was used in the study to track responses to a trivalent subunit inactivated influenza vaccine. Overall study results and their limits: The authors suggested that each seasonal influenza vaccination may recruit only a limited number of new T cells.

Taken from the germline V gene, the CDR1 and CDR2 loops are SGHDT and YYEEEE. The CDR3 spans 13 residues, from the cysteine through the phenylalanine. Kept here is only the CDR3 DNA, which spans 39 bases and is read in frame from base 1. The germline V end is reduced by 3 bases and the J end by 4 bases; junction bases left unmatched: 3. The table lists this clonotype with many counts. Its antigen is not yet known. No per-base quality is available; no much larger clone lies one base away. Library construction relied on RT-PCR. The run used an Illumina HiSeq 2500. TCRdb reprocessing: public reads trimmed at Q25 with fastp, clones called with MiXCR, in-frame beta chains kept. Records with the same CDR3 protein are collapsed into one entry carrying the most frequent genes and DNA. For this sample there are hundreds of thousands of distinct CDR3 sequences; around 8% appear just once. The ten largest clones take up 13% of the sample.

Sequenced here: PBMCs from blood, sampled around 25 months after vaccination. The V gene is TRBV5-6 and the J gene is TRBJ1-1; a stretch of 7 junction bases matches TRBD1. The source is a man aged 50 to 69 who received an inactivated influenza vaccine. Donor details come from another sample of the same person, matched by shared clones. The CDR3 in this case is CASSSRTGTEAFF. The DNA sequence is TGTGCCAGCAGCTCTAGGACAGGCACTGAAGCTTTCTTT.